The 24 T cell receptor beta chains listed next were all sequenced from one sample in a study of shared clonotypes between healthy human individuals. Repertoires were generated with immunoSEQ multiplex PCR, while TCRdb's copy carries only in-frame clones and drops some. The sample shows about 380,000 clones, about 96% of them seen only once. Sequenced input: memory CD8+ T cells sorted from blood. The subset is: CD45RO+ cells pooled with CCR7-negative TemRA cells. The receptors derive from a man between 25 and 39 years old in good health.

The V gene is TRBV29-1, the J gene TRBJ2-5; possibly TRBD2 for D (6 bases). Germline loops: CDR1 SQVTM, CDR2 ANQGSEA. This CDR3 has 14 residues. Between the trimmed V and J ends, which lost 3 bases and 7 bases, there was a span of 18 bases. The CDR3 is CSVELRRGDGTQYF. In DNA form, the CDR3 reads TGCAGCGTTGAGCTTAGGCGCGGGGACGGGACCCAGTACTTC.

The chain is built from TRBV6-1 and TRBJ2-7; 9 nucleotides match TRBD1. The CDR3 extends over 15 amino acids. The V gene's germline CDR1 is MNHNS and CDR2 SASEGT. The V segment lost 7 bases and the J segment 3 bases; nucleotides outside the gene matches: 10. DNA for the CDR3: TGTGCCAGCACCTGGGGGGGACAGGGCCTCTACGAGCAGTACTTC. Translating gives CASTWGGQGLYEQYF.

The genes are TRBV30 and TRBJ1-5, with D maybe TRBD1 (6 bases). Germline CDR1 GTSNPN, CDR2 SVGIG (reference sequence). This CDR3 has 16 amino acids. V was clipped by 2 bases and J by 0 bases, with 14 bases between them. The CDR3 nucleotides read TGTGCCTGGAGTTACACAGGGCGTTATAGCAATCAGCCCCAGCATTTT. This encodes CAWSYTGRYSNQPQHF.

The chain uses TRBV2 and TRBJ2-3, with TRBD2 matching 7 bases. In germline, CDR1 is SNHLY, CDR2 FYNNEI. The J segment lost 6 bases and the V segment lost 6 bases, leaving 18 bases of the junction unmatched. The CDR3 totals 17 residues. The CDR3 protein is CASRGLQTSRRTDTQYF. DNA for the CDR3: TGTGCCAGCAGGGGACTCCAGACTAGCCGGAGGACGGATACGCAGTATTTT.

The chain combines TRBV5-4 with TRBJ1-2; D not resolved. Trimming stripped 2 bases from V and 6 bases from J, with 2 bases between. The CDR3 consists of 10 residues. Per germline, CDR1 SGHNT and CDR2 YYREEE (reference sequence). For the CDR3, the DNA is TGTGCCAGCAGCTTTAATGGCTACACCTTC. Translated, it gives CASSFNGYTF.

This chain joins TRBV19 and TRBJ1-5, with a weak D call TRBD1 (5 bases). Germline lookup yields CDR1 LNHDA and CDR2 SQIVND (reference sequence). The CDR3 is 18 amino acids. Trimming stripped 6 bases from V and 0 bases from J, with 21 bases between. CDR3 nucleotide sequence: TGTGCCAGTAGGCCCCGGGGCCCCAATCCTTATAGCAATCAGCCCCAGCATTTT. This codes for CASRPRGPNPYSNQPQHF.

In its sample, this clone was seen once. The V gene is TRBV4-1, the J gene TRBJ2-3, with TRBD2 matching 7 bases. The germline gives CDR1 MGHRA, CDR2 YSYEKL. CDR3 length equals 14 residues. Unmatched junction bases numbered 5, after V lost 4 bases and J lost 4 bases. In DNA, the CDR3 is TGCGCCAGCAGCCCCGGGAGGCAGGCAGATACGCAGTATTTT. This codes for CASSPGRQADTQYF.

This chain joins TRBV5-5 and TRBJ2-3; 8 bases are a match to TRBD1. Germline CDR1 is SGHKS and CDR2 is YYEKEE (reference sequence). V lost 1 base, J lost 4 bases, and 8 bases stayed unmatched. The CDR3 covers 16 residues. The CDR3 region has the DNA TGTGCCAGCAGCTTGCGCTCAGGGGGCCGGTCAGATACGCAGTATTTT. As protein: CASSLRSGGRSDTQYF. Together with reference TRBV5-5 and TRBJ2-3, the CDR3 gives the full variable domain: DAGVTQSPTHLIKTRGQQVTLRCSPISGHKSVSWYQQVLGQGPQFIFQYYEKEERGRGNFPDRFSARQFPNYSSELNVNALLLGDSALYLCASSLRSGGRSDTQYFGPGTRLTVL.

This clone was seen a single time. The rearrangement uses TRBV4-1 and TRBJ2-2; 10 bases agree with TRBD2. The CDR3 runs 18 residues. Trimming at V came to 5 bases and at J to 1 base, leaving 10 bases not matched to a gene. Germline CDR1 is MGHRA and CDR2 is YSYEKL. In DNA, the CDR3 is TGCGCCAGCAGCTCGCGAACTAGCGGGATAGGGAACACCGGGGAGCTGTTTTTT. Residues: CASSSRTSGIGNTGELFF.

The J gene is TRBJ2-7, the V gene TRBV19; 10 nucleotides agree with TRBD1. CDR1 LNHDA and CDR2 SQIVND come from the germline V gene (reference sequence). The V segment lost 4 bases and the J segment 5 bases; nucleotides outside the gene matches: 8. The length of the CDR3 is 15 residues. The CDR3 DNA reads TGTGCCAGTAGTAAGGGACAGGGGATGGTCAACGAGCAGTACTTC. Protein sequence: CASSKGQGMVNEQYF.

The chain recombines TRBV19 with TRBJ2-7; TRBD2 aligns across 8 bases. CDR3 length: 17 amino acids. V dropped 1 base and J dropped 0; count of bases not matched to a gene: 8. Germline CDR1 and CDR2: LNHDA and SQIVND (reference sequence). The CDR3 sequence: CASSIVAPLAGSYEQYF. For the CDR3, the DNA is TGTGCCAGTAGTATAGTGGCCCCCCTAGCGGGCTCCTACGAGCAGTACTTC.

The genes are TRBV6-6 and TRBJ2-6; 13 bases agree with TRBD2. The CDR3 is 16 amino acids. Trimming removed 8 bases from V and 0 bases from J; junction bases left unmatched: 1. Germline-derived CDR1 and CDR2 are MNHNY and SVGAGI (reference sequence). CDR3 coding DNA: TGTGCCAGCGGACTAGCGGGAGACTCTGGGGCCAACGTCCTGACTTTC. Residues: CASGLAGDSGANVLTF.

In this sample, this clone turned up once. V usage is TRBV15 and J usage is TRBJ2-7; 8 positions agree with TRBD2. The CDR3 has 17 amino acids. Trimming cost V 0 bases and J 3 bases; bases outside gene matches: 10. Per the germline V gene, CDR1 is LNHNV and CDR2 is YYDKDF (reference sequence). CDR3 sequence reads: CATSRDLGTRKDYEQYF. CDR3 DNA: TGTGCCACCAGCAGAGATTTGGGGACTAGAAAAGACTACGAGCAGTACTTC.

The chain has TRBV11-2 and TRBJ2-3, with a possible D match to TRBD1 (5 bases). The germline CDR1 and CDR2 sequences are SGHAT and FQNNGV. The CDR3 has 15 amino acids. V lost 6 bases to trimming and J lost 4 bases, with 17 bases between them. DNA of the CDR3: TGTGCCAGCAGTCAGGTGCTGGACAATTCAGATACGCAGTATTTT. Protein product: CASSQVLDNSDTQYF.

The genes are TRBV27 and TRBJ2-1, with D perhaps given as TRBD1 or TRBD2 (6 bases each). Germline CDR1 is MNHEY and CDR2 is SMNVEV (reference sequence). The CDR3 runs 17 residues. Trimming took off 7 bases at V and 0 bases at J, with 19 bases between the two ends. This chain's CDR3 is CASMSWGGTNSYNEQFF. The CDR3 bases are TGTGCCAGCATGAGTTGGGGCGGGACAAACTCCTACAATGAGCAGTTCTTC.

CDR3 sequence: CASSLAYLETQYF. CDR3 in DNA: TGTGCCAGCAGCTTAGCCTACTTGGAGACCCAGTACTTC. The chain uses TRBV7-6 and TRBJ2-5; D is unclear. The V end lost 0 bases, the J end lost 5 bases, and 7 bases lay between the germline ends. The germline V gene encodes CDR1 SGHVS and CDR2 FNYEAQ. The CDR3 has 13 residues.

This chain links TRBV5-1 with TRBJ2-3; a possible D gene is TRBD2 (6 bases). Germline assignment: CDR1 SGHRS and CDR2 YFSETQ. V gave up 2 bases and J gave up 2 bases, with 15 bases separating them. The CDR3 spans 16 residues. CDR3 sequence (DNA): TGCGCCAGCAGCTTTTCCGGGACTCCCTTCACAGATACGCAGTATTTT. It encodes CASSFSGTPFTDTQYF.

The chain joins TRBV11-2 to TRBJ1-2, with a weak D call TRBD1 (6 bases). From germline, CDR1 is SGHAT and CDR2 FQNNGV. The CDR3 spans 14 residues. The V end was cut by 5 bases, the J end by 4 bases, with 14 bases between. The CDR3 here is CASSPRTALYGYTF. The CDR3 coding sequence is TGTGCCAGCAGCCCACGGACAGCCCTCTATGGCTACACCTTC.

The chain links TRBV28 to TRBJ2-7; D is perhaps TRBD1 (6 bases). The CDR3 extends over 16 amino acids. Germline lookup yields CDR1 MDHEN and CDR2 SYDVKM. The V end lost 6 bases, the J end lost 3 bases, and 21 bases lay between the germline ends. The CDR3 is CASSYTKQGRGYEQYF. The CDR3 DNA reads TGTGCCAGCAGCTATACTAAACAGGGAAGAGGCTACGAGCAGTACTTC.

This rearrangement joins TRBV20-1 to TRBJ2-3; D not resolved. V gave up 5 bases and J gave up 10 bases, with 13 bases separating them. CDR1 DFQATT and CDR2 SNEGSKA come from the germline V gene (reference sequence). The CDR3 extends over 11 amino acids. CDR3 protein: CSAPYLLAQYF. The CDR3 nucleotides read TGCAGTGCTCCCTACTTGTTGGCGCAGTATTTT.

CDR3 sequence (DNA): TGTGCCAGCAGTGGACTAGCGGGAAGGTACGAGCAGTACTTC. Its translation: CASSGLAGRYEQYF. The rearrangement uses TRBV6-5 and TRBJ2-7; TRBD2 agrees at 12 bases. CDR1 is MNHEY, CDR2 SVGAGI, per germline. V lost 5 bases, J lost 4 bases, and 3 bases stayed unmatched. The CDR3 runs to 14 residues.

V and J are TRBV30 and TRBJ2-7; TRBD2 might be the D (6 bases). The germline V gene has CDR1 GTSNPN and CDR2 SVGIG (reference sequence). CDR3 length: 16 residues. The V end lost 0 bases, the J end lost 3 bases, and 18 bases lay between the germline ends. This CDR3 reads CAWSVWRGSRNYEQYF. The CDR3 bases are TGTGCCTGGAGTGTATGGCGGGGTAGCCGGAACTACGAGCAGTACTTC.

This clone has just one count. For the CDR3, the DNA is TGTGCCAGCCCGGGCAGATGTGAAAAACTGTTTTTT. Residues: CASPGRCEKLFF. The rearrangement links TRBV7-9 to TRBJ1-4; D call uncertain. The CDR3 is made up of 12 amino acids. In germline, CDR1 is SEHNR, CDR2 FQNEAQ (reference sequence). Trimming removed 8 bases at V and 7 bases at J, with 11 bases between.

The chain recombines TRBV5-5 with TRBJ1-5, with unresolved D. Per the germline V gene, CDR1 is SGHKS and CDR2 is YYEKEE (reference sequence). This CDR3 contains 15 residues. Trimming pared 2 bases from V and 3 bases from J, leaving 12 bases between. This chain's CDR3 is CASSFSQLLNQPQHF. CDR3 bases: TGTGCCAGCAGCTTCTCACAGCTCCTCAATCAGCCCCAGCATTTT.